This TCR beta chain was recorded in a study of human T cells and chemical hapten exposure. The wider study: 2% DPC applied to a 2 cm by 2 cm arm area sensitized donors.

TCRdb re-called the RACE reads with MiXCR, one entry per CDR3 protein. The sample has about 85,000 distinct CDR3 sequences; roughly 12% are singletons. Time point: patch test 2, 6 weeks after DPC sensitization. The treatment here: therapeutic diphenylcyclopropenone sensitization with weekly scalp DPC. The sequence was obtained from a man between 18 and 29 years old with alopecia areata. Some clones in this sample may be carry-over from other donors' samples. Sequencing was performed on whole blood, taken in connection with sensitization to the hapten diphenylcyclopropenone (DPC).

DNA for the CDR3: TGTGCCAGCAGCTTAACCAGCTCCTACAATGAGCAGTTCTTC. Its protein is CASSLTSSYNEQFF. This chain connects TRBV7-3 to TRBJ2-1; D call uncertain. Germline CDR1 and CDR2: SGHTA and FQGTGA. Trimming took off 0 bases at V and 0 bases at J, with 3 bases between the two ends. The CDR3 sequence is 14 residues long.